The 17 T cell receptor beta chains presented below share a single source sample, sequenced in a study of blood T cell repertoires in COVID-19. TCRdb's copy holds only in-frame clones and misses some; the assay was immunoSEQ multiplex PCR. The data hold roughly 230,000 clones, with 80% to 90% observed a single time. The specimen was peripheral blood. The receptors come from a woman aged 80 or over with COVID-19, enrolled during active disease.

The chain recombines TRBV5-6 with TRBJ2-2, with 14 bases matching TRBD2. Germline-derived CDR1 and CDR2 are SGHDT and YYEEEE. The CDR3 runs 17 residues. Unmatched junction bases numbered 9, after V lost 4 bases and J lost 7 bases. CDR3 sequence (DNA): TGTGCCAGCAGCCTGTGGGGGACTAGCGGGGGCAACGGGGAGCTGTTTTTT. Its translation is CASSLWGTSGGNGELFF.

This chain links TRBV4-1 with TRBJ2-2; tentative D call: TRBD2 (5 bases). The germline V gene has CDR1 MGHRA and CDR2 YSYEKL. The V and J ends lost 3 bases and 2 bases respectively, with 10 bases between them. The CDR3 is made up of 15 amino acids. The CDR3 loop is CASSQWAGNTGELFF. The DNA of the CDR3 is TGCGCCAGCAGCCAGTGGGCGGGTAACACCGGGGAGCTGTTTTTT.

This rearrangement joins TRBV11-3 to TRBJ2-3, with D possibly TRBD2 on 7 matching bases. V was pared by 1 base and J by 9 bases, with 17 bases between. The CDR3 is 15 residues long. Germline V CDR1 and CDR2: SGHNT, YENEEA. CDR3: CASSLGGGREGTQYF. CDR3 DNA: TGTGCCAGCAGCTTAGGGGGGGGCCGGGAAGGAACGCAGTATTTT.

The V and J genes are TRBV6-5 and TRBJ2-7; 11 positions agree with TRBD1. V shed 0 bases and J 5 bases; nucleotides not matched to a gene: 6. The CDR3 contains 16 residues. The germline gives CDR1 MNHEY, CDR2 SVGAGI. CDR3 sequence (DNA): TGTGCCAGCAGTTACTCGAGGGACAGGGGGTCCCACGAGCAGTACGTC. Its translation: CASSYSRDRGSHEQYV.

This rearrangement joins TRBV30 to TRBJ1-5; tentative D call: TRBD1 (6 bases). V lost 2 bases and J lost 3, with 11 bases in between. The length of the CDR3 is 14 residues. Germline V gene data show CDR1 as GTSNPN and CDR2 as SVGIG (reference sequence). The CDR3 reads CAWSIGQNNQPQHF. As DNA, the CDR3 is TGTGCCTGGAGTATCGGACAGAACAATCAGCCCCAGCATTTT. Full variable domain (outside the CDR3, taken from reference TRBV30 and TRBJ1-5): SQTIHQWPATLVQPVGSPLSLECTVEGTSNPNLYWYRQAAGRGLQLLFYSVGIGQISSEVPQNLSASRPQDRQFILSSKKLLLSDSGFYLCAWSIGQNNQPQHFGDGTRLSIL.

V and J are TRBV5-1 and TRBJ2-1, with TRBD2 matching over 12 bases. J gave up 7 bases and V 3 bases, and 2 bases lay outside the gene matches. The CDR3 runs 14 residues. Germline V gene sequence: CDR1 SGHRS, CDR2 YFSETQ. The CDR3 loop is CASSWGTSGNEQFF. Here the CDR3 DNA reads TGCGCCAGCAGCTGGGGGACTAGCGGGAATGAGCAGTTCTTC.

The CDR3 protein is CASRSLTVNYGYTF. The CDR3 DNA follows: TGTGCCAGCAGGAGTCTGACAGTCAACTATGGCTACACCTTC. The genes are TRBV28 and TRBJ1-2, with D possibly TRBD1 on 5 matching bases. Germline V gene sequence: CDR1 MDHEN, CDR2 SYDVKM. The CDR3 contains 14 residues. The V end was cut by 6 bases, the J end by 2 bases, with 13 bases between.

The rearrangement uses TRBV5-1 and TRBJ2-4; 7 bases fit TRBD1. There are 14 residues in the CDR3. With 7 bases clipped from V and 9 bases from J, the junction kept 13 bases outside the gene matches. Germline V gene data show CDR1 as SGHRS and CDR2 as YFSETQ. The DNA for the CDR3 is TGCGCCAGCTGCCGGGAACCACAGGGGTGCATTCAGTACTTC. The encoded protein is CASCREPQGCIQYF.

This chain joins TRBV7-2 and TRBJ1-2; D is unclear. Germline CDR1 SGHTA, CDR2 FQGNSA. Trimming removed 1 base at V and 14 bases at J, with 14 bases between. CDR3 size: 12 residues. CDR3 DNA sequence: TGTGCCAGCAGCTTAGGACCTGAAGCGAAAACCTTC. Translated: CASSLGPEAKTF.

The chain's CDR3 is CASSHLEQNTEKLFF. In DNA, the CDR3 is TGTGCCAGCAGCCATTTGGAACAGAATACAGAAAAACTGTTTTTT. This chain connects TRBV4-2 to TRBJ1-4; D gene uncertain. In germline, CDR1 is LGHNA, CDR2 YNFKEQ. Deletions cut 3 bases from V and 8 bases from J, with 16 bases between. This CDR3 contains 15 residues.

The J gene is TRBJ2-4, the V gene TRBV28; a possible D gene is TRBD1 (5 bases). Germline assignment: CDR1 MDHEN and CDR2 SYDVKM. Trimming stripped 5 bases from V and 9 bases from J, with 23 bases between. CDR3 length: 16 amino acids. The DNA of the CDR3 is TGTGCCAGCAGTAGAGACAGCTTCTCCTCTACGAGCATTCAGTACTTC. As protein: CASSRDSFSSTSIQYF.

With respect to this clone: Other DNA sequences in the sample encode the same CDR3. The chain has TRBV10-3 and TRBJ2-3, with 7 nucleotides matching TRBD2. After removal of 4 bases from V and 1 base from J, the junction contained 2 bases not matched to a gene. The CDR3 extends over 14 amino acids. CDR1 and CDR2 from the germline V gene are ENHRY and SYGVKD. In DNA form, the CDR3 reads TGTGCCATCAGTGTGGGGGGGGGCACAGATACGCAGTATTTT. This codes for CAISVGGGTDTQYF.

This rearrangement joins TRBV30 to TRBJ2-3, with 10 bases matching TRBD2. Germline CDR1 GTSNPN, CDR2 SVGIG (reference sequence). V was clipped by 4 bases and J by 3 bases; unmatched bases: 4. The CDR3 totals 14 residues. CDR3 amino acids: CAWTLSGGTDTQYF. DNA of the CDR3: TGTGCCTGGACTCTTAGCGGGGGGACAGATACGCAGTATTTT.

This clone was detected only a few times. The rearrangement links TRBV18 to TRBJ1-5, with D uncertain. CDR3 length equals 14 residues. The ends were cut back, 2 bases at V and 4 bases at J, with 9 bases in the middle. Germline V gives CDR1 KGHSH, CDR2 LQKENI. The CDR3 is CASSPESRNQPQHF. In nucleotides, the CDR3 is TGTGCCAGCTCACCAGAATCCAGGAATCAGCCCCAGCATTTT.

This clone is a singleton in its sample. Here the CDR3 reads CASRQSLSGGYGYTF. The CDR3 nucleotides read TGCGCCAGCAGGCAATCACTTTCAGGTGGCTATGGCTACACCTTC. The chain joins TRBV5-1 to TRBJ1-2, with D unresolved. The germline gives CDR1 SGHRS, CDR2 YFSETQ. Trimming removed 5 bases at V and 4 bases at J, with 18 bases between. The CDR3 length is 15 residues. Combining the CDR3 with reference TRBV5-1 and TRBJ1-2 gives the whole variable domain KAGVTQTPRYLIKTRGQQVTLSCSPISGHRSVSWYQQTPGQGLQFLFEYFSETQRNKGNFPGRFSGRQFSNSRSEMNVSTLELGDSALYLCASRQSLSGGYGYTFGSGTRLTVV.

The rearrangement joins TRBV6-5 to TRBJ2-3; 8 nucleotides align to TRBD2. This CDR3 is built from 15 residues. V was clipped by 6 bases and J by 5 bases; unmatched bases: 10. Germline V gene data show CDR1 as MNHEY and CDR2 as SVGAGI. As DNA, the CDR3 is TGTGCCAGCAGAAAATTAGCGGGGCGCCAAGATACGCAGTATTTT. This sequence encodes CASRKLAGRQDTQYF.

The chain combines TRBV6-1 with TRBJ1-5, with D perhaps TRBD1 (5 bases). V dropped 3 bases and J dropped 9 bases, with 18 bases sitting between them. In germline, CDR1 is MNHNS, CDR2 SASEGT. The CDR3 contains 15 residues. CDR3 in amino acids: CASSEVGQGLGPQHF. CDR3 nucleotides: TGTGCCAGCAGTGAGGTAGGGCAGGGTTTGGGGCCCCAGCATTTT.